This T cell receptor beta chain was identified during a study of blood T cell repertoires in COVID-19. Germline loops: CDR1 SGHDT, CDR2 YYEEEE. V gave up 2 bases and J gave up 2 bases; unmatched junction bases: 3. The CDR3 runs to 15 residues. This clone was detected ten times or more. Original analysis: Reference gene primer amplification gave estimated nucleated cell counts. The repertoire was sequenced with immunoSEQ multiplex PCR; TCRdb's copy has only in-frame clones and lacks some. V and J calls and clone size are as listed in that table; D and trimming were resolved from the DNA. The sample yields around 150,000 clones, more than 60% seen once.

The source is a man aged 65 to 85 with acute or convalescent COVID-19. Sequenced input: peripheral blood. The chain combines TRBV5-6 with TRBJ2-5; 10 bases fit TRBD2. The CDR3, as DNA: TGTGCCAGCAGCTTCGGACTAGCGGTACAAGAGACCCAGTACTTC. Its translation: CASSFGLAVQETQYF.